This T cell receptor beta chain emerged from a study of T-cell reconstitution after alpha-beta-depleted transplantation in children. This clonotype was observed a few times. This sample's TCRbeta library carried unique molecular identifier barcodes. TCRdb itself ran the PCR reads through MiXCR, one entry per CDR3 protein. The sample consists of under 450,000 distinct CDR3 sequences, less than 15% of them appearing once. The CDR3 is 13 residues long. Trimming cost V 1 base and J 10 bases, with 11 bases left between them. This TCR came from a human donor who donated a stem cell graft to a child with Fanconi anemia. The specimen was PBMCs, collected from the stem cell graft. The chain recombines TRBV12-3 or TRBV12-4 with TRBJ2-1; unclear D gene. CDR3 in DNA: TGTGCCAGCAGTTTAGACCGCTCTCGGGAGCAGTTCTTC. Its translation is CASSLDRSREQFF.